The clone carrying this T cell receptor beta chain was detected once. Its antigen is unknown. This sample was included in a study of vaccination effects on CD4 cells after COVID-19. Background on the study: In the ViraFEST assay, antigen-specific CD4+ clonotypes were identified by expansion after peptide-pool stimulation. Supplemented with approximately 10 IU/ml IL-2 and about 10 ug/ml peptides, some 2 million PBMC per well were kept in culture.

Between days 10 and 11 of culture, CD4+ T cells were separated out. Sequencing used immunoSEQ multiplex PCR; TCRdb keeps in-frame clones, though not all of them. Here the sample spans tens of thousands of clones, approximately 72% being singletons. Study-level findings and limits: Marked clonal contraction of infection- and vaccine-induced clones was seen late after vaccination.

Specimen: CD4+ T cells from PBMCs cultured without peptide, collected before COVID-19 vaccination. The TCR originated in a human donor who had a prior SARS-CoV-2 infection.

For the CDR3, the DNA is TGTGCCAGCAGCTTAGATTCACGATGGCTGACGAACACTGAAGCTTTCTTT. Translation: CASSLDSRWLTNTEAFF. The rearrangement links TRBV11-3 to TRBJ1-1; no definite D call. The ends were cut back, 0 bases at V and 1 base at J, with 15 bases in the middle. CDR3 length equals 17 residues. Germline V gene data show CDR1 as SGHNT and CDR2 as YENEEA.